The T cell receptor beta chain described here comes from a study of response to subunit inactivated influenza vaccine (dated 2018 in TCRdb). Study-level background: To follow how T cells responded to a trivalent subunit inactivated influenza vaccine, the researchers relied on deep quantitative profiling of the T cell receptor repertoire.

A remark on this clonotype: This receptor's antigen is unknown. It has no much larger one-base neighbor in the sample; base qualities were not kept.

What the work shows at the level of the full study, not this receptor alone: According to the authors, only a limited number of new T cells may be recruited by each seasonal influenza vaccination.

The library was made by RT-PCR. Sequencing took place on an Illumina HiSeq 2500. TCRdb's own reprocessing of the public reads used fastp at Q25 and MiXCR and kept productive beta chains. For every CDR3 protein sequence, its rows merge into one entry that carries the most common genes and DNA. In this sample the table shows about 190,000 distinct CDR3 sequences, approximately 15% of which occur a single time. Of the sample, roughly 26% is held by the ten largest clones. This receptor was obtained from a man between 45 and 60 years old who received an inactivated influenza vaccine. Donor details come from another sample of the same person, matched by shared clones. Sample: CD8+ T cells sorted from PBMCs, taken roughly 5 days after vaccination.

The DNA is as follows: TGCGCCAGCAGCCAAGAACAGGACGACTACGACGAGCAGTACTTC. It translates as CASSQEQDDYDEQYF. The chain is assembled from TRBV4-3 and TRBJ2-7; the D element might be TRBD1 or TRBD2, as each aligns at 5 bases. There are 15 amino acids in the CDR3, from cysteine to phenylalanine inclusive. Solely the CDR3 DNA is kept, with 45 bases framed from the first base. The germline V gene sets CDR1 to LGHNA and CDR2 to YSLEER. Deletion took 0 bases off V and 5 bases off J, with a span of 14 bases between the germline ends.